This TCR beta chain was sequenced for a study of cytomegalovirus exposure and HLA in healthy donors. Primers for the PCR totalled 60 Vbeta and 13 Jbeta. Per the original data handling: The authors later counted about 80 million unique TCR beta chains, 9 million to 14 million of them shared. Here immunoSEQ multiplex PCR was the method, and the copy in TCRdb shows in-frame clones only, minus some. V and J calls and clone size are as listed in that table; D and trimming were resolved from the DNA. The data contain under 200,000 clones, 80% to 90% of them singletons. Study outcomes and limitations: A classifier reportedly called cytomegalovirus status with high sensitivity and specificity.

Though probably carrying unrecorded immune exposures, donors were nominally healthy at sampling. V gave up 4 bases and J gave up 2 bases; unmatched junction bases: 7. The CDR3 has 16 residues. The germline V gene has CDR1 MNHNS and CDR2 SASEGT. As to this clone: The antigen is not known.

Sequencing used PBMCs. The chain couples TRBV6-1 to TRBJ2-5, with 10 bases lining up with TRBD1. The clonotype was recovered from a man between 18 and 35 years old in good health and CMV-seronegative. CDR3 region: CASSVDRTGGQETQYF. The CDR3 DNA reads TGTGCCAGCAGTGTCGACAGGACAGGGGGACAAGAGACCCAGTACTTC.